What follows are 22 T cell receptor beta chains derived from one specimen sequenced in a study of T cell responses to AZD1222 COVID-19 vaccine. Here immunoSEQ multiplex PCR was the method, and the copy in TCRdb shows in-frame clones only, minus some. The sample holds some 130,000 clones, over 80% seen once. Here the sequenced sample was peripheral blood, taken 28 days after the second AZD1222 dose. Receptor source: an adult who received the AZD1222 COVID-19 vaccine.

The CDR3 region has the DNA TGTGCCAGCAGTTTTAGGGCACTGAACACTGAAGCTTTCTTT. Translating it yields CASSFRALNTEAFF. The gene calls are TRBV28 and TRBJ1-1; D gene ambiguous. Per germline, CDR1 MDHEN and CDR2 SYDVKM. V lost 3 bases and J 0 bases, leaving 8 bases between the germline ends. There are 14 residues in the CDR3. Complete variable domain (other parts from reference TRBV28 and TRBJ1-1): DVKVTQSSRYLVKRTGEKVFLECVQDMDHENMFWYRQDPGLGLRLIYFSYDVKMKEKGDIPEGYSVSREKKERFSLILESASTNQTSMYLCASSFRALNTEAFFGQGTRLTVV.

This chain connects TRBV15 to TRBJ1-1, with D unresolved. V was shortened by 8 bases and J by 3 bases, with 13 bases between the two germline ends. CDR1 is LNHNV, CDR2 YYDKDF, per germline (reference sequence). This CDR3 has 13 residues. CDR3 loop: CATRNGRDTEAFF. For the CDR3, the DNA is TGTGCCACCCGGAACGGAAGAGACACTGAAGCTTTCTTT.

The rearrangement uses TRBV10-1 and TRBJ1-1; D possibly corresponds to TRBD1 (6 bases). Germline V gives CDR1 WNHNN, CDR2 SYGVQD (reference sequence). The V end was cut by 1 base, the J end by 0 bases, with 18 bases between. The length of the CDR3 is 18 residues. The CDR3 spells CASSEFTGCMWLNTEAFF. The CDR3 DNA is TGCGCCAGCAGTGAGTTTACAGGGTGTATGTGGCTGAACACTGAAGCTTTCTTT.

The J gene is TRBJ2-1, the V gene TRBV7-9, with D maybe TRBD2 (5 bases). Deletions cut 5 bases from V and 10 bases from J, with 9 bases between. The CDR3 contains 11 residues. Germline CDR1 SEHNR, CDR2 FQNEAQ (reference sequence). CDR3 DNA sequence: TGTGCCAGCAGCCCCGGGATCGAGCAGTTCTTC. Translated: CASSPGIEQFF. Variable domain in full (rest from reference TRBV7-9 and TRBJ2-1): DTGVSQNPRHKITKRGQNVTFRCDPISEHNRLYWYRQTLGQGPEFLTYFQNEAQLEKSRLLSDRFSAERPKGSFSTLEIQRTEQGDSAMYLCASSPGIEQFFGPGTRLTVL.

The rearrangement uses TRBV6-5 and TRBJ1-3; D uncertain. CDR1 and CDR2 from the germline V gene are MNHEY and SVGAGI. V was pared by 4 bases and J by 3 bases, with 13 bases between. This CDR3 is built from 15 residues. The CDR3 bases are TGTGCCAGCAGTTCCCCGACCGGGGATGGAAACACCATATATTTT. This gives the protein CASSSPTGDGNTIYF.

The chain has TRBV9 and TRBJ2-7, with a possible D match to TRBD1 (6 bases). Germline V gives CDR1 SGDLS, CDR2 YYNGEE. This CDR3 comprises 17 residues. Trimming took 1 base from V and 2 from J, leaving 19 bases between them. DNA for the CDR3: TGTGCCAGCAGCGTAATTCCACGGGGCCAGGGGCCCTACGAGCAGTACTTC. Protein product: CASSVIPRGQGPYEQYF.

The V call is TRBV6-5, the J call TRBJ2-1; maybe TRBD2 (5 bases). Germline V gene sequence: CDR1 MNHEY, CDR2 SVGAGI. V gave up 7 bases and J gave up 4 bases, with 11 bases separating them. This CDR3 spans 13 amino acids. The CDR3 spells CASIGKSYNEQFF. CDR3 bases: TGTGCCAGCATCGGGAAATCGTACAATGAGCAGTTCTTC.

The J gene is TRBJ2-1, the V gene TRBV13, with 9 bases matching TRBD1. The CDR3 has 14 amino acids. Germline V gene lookup returns CDR1 PRHDT and CDR2 FYEKMQ (reference sequence). The V gene end was trimmed by 5 bases and the J gene end by 6 bases; junction bases not matched to a gene: 5. The CDR3 nucleotides are TGTGCCAGCAGCCCCGGGACAGGGCTCAATGAGCAGTTCTTC. Protein product: CASSPGTGLNEQFF.

The CDR3 is CSASGLGSGYEQYF. The CDR3, as DNA: TGCAGTGCTAGTGGGCTAGGCTCGGGCTACGAGCAGTACTTC. The chain carries TRBV20-1 and TRBJ2-7; D unclear. The V end was cut by 3 bases, the J end by 3 bases, with 15 bases between. The CDR3 has 14 amino acids. Germline loops: CDR1 DFQATT, CDR2 SNEGSKA (reference sequence).

On this clone itself: Other DNA sequences in the sample encode the same CDR3. The chain combines TRBV5-5 with TRBJ1-1, with a weak D call TRBD1 (5 bases). The CDR3 contains 13 residues. V was clipped by 1 base and J by 7 bases, with 11 bases between them. Germline values: CDR1 SGHKS, CDR2 YYEKEE (reference sequence). CDR3 sequence (DNA): TGTGCCAGCAGCTTGACTGGACACCTTGAAGCTTTCTTT. Translating gives CASSLTGHLEAFF.

The chain employs TRBV12-3 or TRBV12-4 and TRBJ1-2, with 8 bases fitting TRBD1. Germline trimming cut 6 bases from V and 8 bases from J; bases unmatched to any gene: 8. CDR3 length: 13 residues. The CDR3 DNA is TGTGCCAGCAGCTTAAACAGGGGGGGAGGCTACACCTTC. Translated: CASSLNRGGGYTF.

The J gene is TRBJ2-7, the V gene TRBV12-2; the D call of TRBD1 is as the table states it, not checked on the DNA. TRBV12-2 corresponds to a pseudogene. The CDR3 totals 17 residues. This chain's CDR3 is CASRYQIHRAPNYEQYF. The DNA of the CDR3 is TGTGCAAGTCGCTATCAAATCCACAGGGCCCCCAACTACGAGCAGTACTTC.

The rearrangement uses TRBV7-2 and TRBJ2-3; D may correspond to TRBD1 or TRBD2 (6 bases each). Trimming left V 7 bases short and J 4 bases short, with 21 bases between. CDR3 length: 16 residues. Looked up from germline, CDR1 is SGHTA and CDR2 is FQGNSA. CDR3 coding DNA: TGTGCCAGCACCCCCCGGGGGCTAGGGAGTGCAGATACGCAGTATTTT. Protein sequence: CASTPRGLGSADTQYF. The whole variable domain, remainder taken from reference TRBV7-2 and TRBJ2-3, is GAGVSQSPSNKVTEKGKDVELRCDPISGHTALYWYRQSLGQGLEFLIYFQGNSAPDKSGLPSDRFSAERTGGSVSTLTIQRTQQEDSAVYLCASTPRGLGSADTQYFGPGTRLTVL.

The chain links TRBV7-9 to TRBJ1-3, with 7 bases identical to TRBD1. The CDR3 extends over 18 amino acids. Germline V CDR1 and CDR2: SEHNR, FQNEAQ (reference sequence). J gave up 0 bases and V 10 bases, and 18 bases lay outside the gene matches. The CDR3 reads CATGQDLIFSSSGNTIYF. In DNA, the CDR3 is TGTGCCACAGGACAGGATCTTATTTTTTCGAGCTCTGGAAACACCATATATTTT. The variable domain in full, with the rest retrieved from reference TRBV7-9 and TRBJ1-3, is DTGVSQNPRHKITKRGQNVTFRCDPISEHNRLYWYRQTLGQGPEFLTYFQNEAQLEKSRLLSDRFSAERPKGSFSTLEIQRTEQGDSAMYLCATGQDLIFSSSGNTIYFGEGSWLTVV.

The chain is built from TRBV18 and TRBJ1-2; D gene uncertain. This CDR3 contains 15 residues. V was trimmed by 1 base and J by 1 base, leaving 10 bases between them. Per the germline V gene, CDR1 is KGHSH and CDR2 is LQKENI. The DNA for the CDR3 is TGTGCCAGCTCACCACTTACAGAAATTAACTATGGCTACACCTTC. Amino acid sequence: CASSPLTEINYGYTF. Drawing the rest from reference TRBV18 and TRBJ1-2, the complete variable domain is NAGVMQNPRHLVRRRGQEARLRCSPMKGHSHVYWYRQLPEEGLKFMVYLQKENIIDESGMPKERFSAEFPKEGPSILRIQQVVRGDSAAYFCASSPLTEINYGYTFGSGTRLTVV.

The rearrangement links TRBV30 to TRBJ1-5; D is possibly TRBD1 (6 bases). The CDR3 extends over 13 amino acids. CDR1 and CDR2 from the germline V gene are GTSNPN and SVGIG (reference sequence). The V and J ends lost 5 bases and 3 bases respectively, with 11 bases between them. CDR3 sequence (DNA): TGTGCCTGGGCGGACAGATACAATCAGCCCCAGCATTTT. Amino acids: CAWADRYNQPQHF.

V gene TRBV6-5 combines with J gene TRBJ2-1, with D hard to call. Trimming stripped 10 bases from V and 1 base from J, with 5 bases between. The CDR3 is 11 amino acids. CDR1 MNHEY and CDR2 SVGAGI come from the germline V gene. In nucleotides, the CDR3 is TGTGCCATGGGGTCCTACAATGAGCAGTTCTTC. It is translated as CAMGSYNEQFF.

This clone has more than one count but fewer than ten. V and J are TRBV7-6 and TRBJ2-7; 7 nucleotides line up with TRBD2. The CDR3 consists of 15 residues. J gave up 0 bases and V 4 bases, and 6 bases lay outside the gene matches. Germline CDR1 SGHVS, CDR2 FNYEAQ. This CDR3 reads CASSYWEGDSYEQYF. The CDR3 region has the DNA TGTGCCAGCAGCTACTGGGAGGGCGACTCCTACGAGCAGTACTTC. The entire variable domain, with the rest obtained from reference TRBV7-6 and TRBJ2-7, is as follows: GAGVSQSPRYKVTKRGQDVALRCDPISGHVSLYWYRQALGQGPEFLTYFNYEAQQDKSGLPNDRFSAERPEGSISTLTIQRTEQRDSAMYRCASSYWEGDSYEQYFGPGTRLTVT.

This clone was recorded only once. The V gene is TRBV21-1, the J gene TRBJ2-7. TRBV21-1 is labeled a pseudogene. The CDR3 totals 18 residues. The CDR3, as DNA: TGTGCCAGCAGCAAAGCACTTAAAGCCTCGGACCTGGCCTACGAGCAGTACTTC. As protein: CASSKALKASDLAYEQYF.

The rearrangement joins TRBV9 to TRBJ2-2; D is perhaps TRBD1 (5 bases). V lost 6 bases and J 0 bases, leaving 9 bases between the germline ends. The CDR3 length is 14 residues. Germline V gene data show CDR1 as SGDLS and CDR2 as YYNGEE. Here the CDR3 reads CASNPGPNTGELFF. The CDR3, as DNA: TGTGCCAGCAATCCAGGGCCGAACACCGGGGAGCTGTTTTTT.

This sequence joins TRBV4-3 and TRBJ2-3; the D gene is possibly TRBD2 (6 bases). The CDR3 totals 18 residues. The V gene's germline CDR1 is LGHNA and CDR2 YSLEER. V gave up 3 bases and J gave up 6 bases, with 25 bases separating them. In nucleotides, the CDR3 is TGCGCCAGCAGCCAGTCCCGGGGGAGCCCACCCCCGCGGGATACGCAGTATTTT. This gives the protein CASSQSRGSPPPRDTQYF.

V and J are TRBV12-2 and TRBJ1-4. TRBV12-2 is termed a pseudogene. This CDR3 contains 19 residues. CDR3 bases: TGTGCAAGTCGCTTAGAGCTAGTCCGAGCGGGACAAACTAATGAAAAACTGTTTTTT. Amino acids: CASRLELVRAGQTNEKLFF.